Listed here are 21 T cell receptor beta chains from one sample, sequenced in a study of blood T cells in healthy people across ages. Through a sample-barcoded 5' primer and a J-beta primer mix, a second PCR was run for 7 to 11 cycles. Each CDR3 protein is one row after TCRdb ran MiXCR on the 5' RACE reads. The sample has roughly 1,500,000 distinct CDR3 sequences; approximately 42% are singletons. Sequencing used blood. These receptors were taken from a woman aged 18-29 years in good health.

This clonotype was picked up one time. Germline and junction disagree at one end, which may indicate a read error. V usage is TRBV5-5 and J usage is TRBJ1-2; D ambiguous. CDR1 and CDR2 from the germline V gene are SGHKS and YYEKEE (reference sequence). The CDR3 is made up of 14 amino acids. CDR3 sequence reads: CASSLAPANYSYTF. The CDR3 bases are TGTGCCAGCAGCTTGGCCCCCGCAAACTATAGCTACACCTTC. The whole variable domain, remainder taken from reference TRBV5-5 and TRBJ1-2, is DAGVTQSPTHLIKTRGQQVTLRCSPISGHKSVSWYQQVLGQGPQFIFQYYEKEERGRGNFPDRFSARQFPNYSSELNVNALLLGDSALYLCASSLAPANYSYTFGSGTRLTVV.

The chain employs TRBV6-5 and TRBJ2-3; 12 positions match TRBD2. Germline CDR1 is MNHEY and CDR2 is SVGAGI. V shed 7 bases, J shed 2 bases, and the junction held 4 bases outside the gene matches. There are 15 residues in the CDR3. The CDR3 DNA reads TGTGCCAGCACCCGGACTAGCGGGACCACAGATACGCAGTATTTT. Translating it yields CASTRTSGTTDTQYF.

The genes are TRBV3-1 and TRBJ2-3, with D maybe TRBD2 (5 bases). V lost 0 bases, J lost 5 bases, and 12 bases lay in between. Germline CDR1 reads LGHDT; CDR2 reads YNNKEL (reference sequence). The CDR3 extends over 15 amino acids. The CDR3 loop is CASSQDWASLDTQYF. DNA of the CDR3: TGTGCCAGCAGCCAAGATTGGGCTAGCCTAGATACGCAGTATTTT.

The gene calls are TRBV2 and TRBJ2-3; D may match TRBD1 or TRBD2 (5 bases each). There are 16 residues in the CDR3. Germline loops: CDR1 SNHLY, CDR2 FYNNEI. Trimming took off 6 bases at V and 6 bases at J, with 22 bases between the two ends. DNA of the CDR3: TGTGCCAGCAGCGGGGCGGCTCCCTCCCCAACGGATACGCAGTATTTT. It yields the protein CASSGAAPSPTDTQYF.

A few counts support this clonotype. The chain is built from TRBV5-1 and TRBJ2-7; D gene uncertain. Germline CDR1 and CDR2: SGHRS and YFSETQ. The CDR3 covers 15 residues. Trimming took 3 bases from V and 0 from J, leaving 13 bases between them. This CDR3 reads CASSSGLTISYEQYF. Written as DNA, the CDR3 is TGCGCCAGCAGCTCGGGTCTTACTATCTCCTACGAGCAGTACTTC.

This clonotype turned up a few times. The gene calls are TRBV6-5 and TRBJ2-4; 7 bases are a match to TRBD1. V lost 6 bases and J lost 13; bases outside the gene matches: 6. This CDR3 comprises 11 residues. Germline CDR1 MNHEY, CDR2 SVGAGI. CDR3 coding DNA: TGTGCCAGCAGAACAGGGGTAGAGCAGTACTTC. This translates into CASRTGVEQYF.

The gene calls are TRBV10-3 and TRBJ1-1; 8 positions match TRBD1. Trimming cost V 3 bases and J 4 bases; bases outside gene matches: 10. The CDR3 consists of 16 residues. CDR1 is ENHRY and CDR2 is SYGVKD in the germline V gene. The CDR3 is CAISDDRGGARTEAFF. The CDR3 bases are TGTGCCATCAGTGACGACAGGGGAGGGGCGCGCACTGAAGCTTTCTTT.

This clonotype has a handful of counts. The chain uses TRBV2 and TRBJ2-3; 7 bases match TRBD1. Germline values: CDR1 SNHLY, CDR2 FYNNEI. Unmatched junction bases numbered 13, after V lost 6 bases and J lost 4 bases. This CDR3 contains 16 residues. CDR3: CASSATGFQIPDTQYF. The DNA for the CDR3 is TGTGCCAGCAGCGCGACAGGGTTCCAAATCCCAGATACGCAGTATTTT.

The CDR3 bases are TGTGCCAGCAGTCCCTCCAGGGGGAGCAATCAGCCCCAGCATTTT. Translation: CASSPSRGSNQPQHF. The gene calls are TRBV6-1 and TRBJ1-5; 7 bases align to TRBD1. From germline, CDR1 is MNHNS and CDR2 SASEGT. V lost 5 bases and J lost 1; bases outside the gene matches: 5. This CDR3 contains 15 residues.

This clonotype was recorded at least ten times. The V gene is TRBV29-1, the J gene TRBJ2-7; a weak D match, TRBD2 (6 bases). Trimming pared 4 bases from V and 5 bases from J, leaving 9 bases between. This CDR3 is built from 11 residues. In germline, CDR1 is SQVTM, CDR2 ANQGSEA. The DNA for the CDR3 is TGCAGCGTTGGGGGAGGAGACGAGCAGTACTTC. This sequence encodes CSVGGGDEQYF.

V usage is TRBV7-9 and J usage is TRBJ2-5, with D unclear. The CDR3 covers 14 residues. Trimming removed 3 bases from V and 7 bases from J, with 15 bases in between. In germline, CDR1 is SEHNR, CDR2 FQNEAQ (reference sequence). CDR3 amino acids: CASSFWTLDGTQYF. The CDR3 DNA reads TGTGCCAGCAGCTTTTGGACCCTAGATGGGACCCAGTACTTC.

This chain links TRBV20-1 with TRBJ2-1; TRBD2 matches at 11 bases. From germline, CDR1 is DFQATT and CDR2 SNEGSKA (reference sequence). This CDR3 contains 15 residues. V dropped 4 bases and J dropped 6; count of bases not matched to a gene: 8. CDR3 in amino acids: CSAIYVAGGSNEQFF. The CDR3 DNA sequence: TGCAGTGCTATCTACGTAGCGGGAGGGAGCAATGAGCAGTTCTTC.

The chain uses TRBV2 and TRBJ1-2, with unresolved D. The V gene lost 4 bases and the J gene lost 4 bases, with 13 bases spanning the gap. This CDR3 is built from 14 residues. Germline CDR1 reads SNHLY; CDR2 reads FYNNEI. CDR3 DNA sequence: TGTGCCAGCAGTGGAGGTATTGACCGCTATGGCTACACCTTC. Its translation is CASSGGIDRYGYTF.

This clonotype was observed a few times. V is TRBV12-3 or TRBV12-4 and J is TRBJ2-3; 10 bases are a match to TRBD2. CDR3 length: 16 amino acids. With 2 bases clipped from V and 2 bases from J, the junction kept 4 bases outside the gene matches. CDR3 protein: CASSLRLAGFTDTQYF. For the CDR3, the DNA is TGTGCCAGCAGTTTACGACTAGCGGGCTTCACAGATACGCAGTATTTT.

The gene calls are TRBV15 and TRBJ2-1; 10 bases are a match to TRBD2. The CDR3 is 14 residues long. Germline CDR1 reads LNHNV; CDR2 reads YYDKDF (reference sequence). The J segment lost 4 bases and the V segment lost 6 bases, leaving 3 bases of the junction unmatched. The CDR3, as DNA: TGTGCCACCAGACGAGCGGGGGGGTACAATGAGCAGTTCTTC. Amino acid sequence: CATRRAGGYNEQFF.

This clonotype was seen a single time. The junction does not match germline at one end; this may be a read error. V is TRBV5-1 and J is TRBJ2-1; 10 nucleotides agree with TRBD2. Germline V gene lookup returns CDR1 SGHRS and CDR2 YFSETQ. This CDR3 has 15 amino acids. CDR3 nucleotide sequence: TGCGCCAGCAGCCCGACGGGACTAGCGAATGACGAGCGGTTCTTC. Amino acid sequence: CASSPTGLANDERFF. The variable domain in full, with the rest retrieved from reference TRBV5-1 and TRBJ2-1, is KAGVTQTPRYLIKTRGQQVTLSCSPISGHRSVSWYQQTPGQGLQFLFEYFSETQRNKGNFPGRFSGRQFSNSRSEMNVSTLELGDSALYLCASSPTGLANDERFFGPGTRLTVL.

The chain carries TRBV29-1 and TRBJ2-1, with 15 bases identical to TRBD2. The J segment lost 3 bases and the V segment lost 7 bases, leaving 10 bases of the junction unmatched. The germline gives CDR1 SQVTM, CDR2 ANQGSEA. The CDR3 runs to 17 residues. For the CDR3, the DNA is TGCAGCGCCGGTGGACTAGCGGGGGGGCCTGGCTACAATGAGCAGTTCTTC. Translated: CSAGGLAGGPGYNEQFF.

This chain connects TRBV21-1 to TRBJ1-6. TRBV21-1 is designated a pseudogene. The CDR3 is 17 residues long. The CDR3, as DNA: TGTGCCAGCAGCAAAGCTCGGGCATCCAACATTAATTCACCCCTCCACTTT. Its protein product is CASSKARASNINSPLHF.

V gene TRBV2 combines with J gene TRBJ2-7, with D perhaps given as TRBD1 or TRBD2 (6 bases each). CDR1 and CDR2 (germline): SNHLY, FYNNEI. V lost 6 bases and J 7 bases, leaving 19 bases between the germline ends. This CDR3 comprises 14 residues. CDR3 nucleotides: TGTGCCAGCAGCCCCGGGTGGGGGGCGTTGGAGCAGTACTTC. This gives the protein CASSPGWGALEQYF.

The chain is built from TRBV6-1 and TRBJ2-5; D is unclear. The CDR3 runs 12 residues. V was clipped by 9 bases and J by 4 bases, with 12 bases between them. Germline V gives CDR1 MNHNS, CDR2 SASEGT. The CDR3 reads CASELRRETQYF. The CDR3 DNA follows: TGTGCCAGTGAGCTACGTCGAGAGACCCAGTACTTC.

V usage is TRBV15 and J usage is TRBJ1-5; possible D gene TRBD1, 6 bases. The V end was cut by 11 bases, the J end by 2 bases, with 13 bases between. Germline V gene data show CDR1 as LNHNV and CDR2 as YYDKDF (reference sequence). The CDR3 contains 13 residues. Here the CDR3 DNA reads TGTGCCTCCTCGACAGGACGCAATCAGCCCCAGCATTTT. Translated: CASSTGRNQPQHF.